The rows below give T cell receptor beta chains drawn from one sample of a study of response to subunit inactivated influenza vaccine. TCRdb used MiXCR to reprocess the RT-PCR reads, holding one entry per CDR3 protein. The top ten clones hold 7.6% of a sample with roughly 630,000 distinct CDR3 sequences, 13% to 15% of them seen once. The sample was PBMCs from blood, taken approximately 15 days before vaccination. The source is a man aged 50 or older who received an inactivated influenza vaccine. The CDR3 runs from the conserved cysteine through the conserved F or W. D genes are given only for firm matches. The listing skips clone size in some rows; elsewhere it reads once, few, many or a size class.

clone_size d_call j_call v_call cdr3_nt cdr3_aa
few . TRBJ2-5 TRBV5-5 TGTGCCAGCAGCTCCGACGGGGTGAGGGAGACCCAGTACTTC CASSSDGVRETQYF
. . TRBJ1-1 TRBV2 TGTGCCAGCACCCAGGCCATGAACACTGAAGCTTTCTTT CASTQAMNTEAFF
few . TRBJ2-6 TRBV12-3/TRBV12-4 TGTGCCAGCAGATCCACAGGGAGAGCTGGGGCCAACGTCCTGACTTTC CASRSTGRAGANVLTF
few . TRBJ1-1 TRBV5-1 TGCGCCAGCAGCCCCTCTGGGACGAACACTGAAGCTTTCTTT CASSPSGTNTEAFF
. TRBD1 TRBJ2-2 TRBV6-1 TGTGCCAGCAGTATCTATACAGGGGTCACCGGGGAGCTGTTTTTT CASSIYTGVTGELFF
few TRBD2 TRBJ2-1 TRBV20-1 TGCAGTGCTCACCTAGCGGGGGGGCCGACGCAGTTCTTC CSAHLAGGPTQFF
. . TRBJ2-1 TRBV4-3 TGCGCCAGCAGCCAAGAAGGAGGGATCCTCTACAATGAGCAGTTCTTC CASSQEGGILYNEQFF
few . TRBJ1-5 TRBV6-5 TGTGCCAGCAGTTACTTGGGCGATCAGCCCCAGCATTTT CASSYLGDQPQHF
few . TRBJ2-3 TRBV7-9 TGTGCCAGCAGCCCGTACAGGAAGAGCACAGATACGCAGTATTTT CASSPYRKSTDTQYF
few TRBD1 TRBJ2-2 TRBV7-3 TGTGCCAGCAGCTTAATGGCGGCAGGGGGCATCACCGGGGAGCTGTTTTTT CASSLMAAGGITGELFF
. TRBD2 TRBJ2-4 TRBV4-3 TGCGCCAGCAGCCAAGACTCGGTAGCGGGAGGGAACATTCAGTACTTC CASSQDSVAGGNIQYF
. . TRBJ2-3 TRBV7-2 TGTGCCAGCAGCGTTACTAGCAGGGTTGCAGATACGCAGTATTTT CASSVTSRVADTQYF
. TRBD2 TRBJ2-5 TRBV12-3/TRBV12-4 TGTGCCAGCAGGTTAAGCGGGGGGGGTGTACAAGAGACCCAGCACTTC CASRLSGGGVQETQHF
many . TRBJ2-3 TRBV28 TGTGCCAGCAGCTACGGGGGATCCGCAGATACGCAGTATTTT CASSYGGSADTQYF
few TRBD2 TRBJ2-2 TRBV4-3 TGCGCCAGCAGCCAAGAGTTCGAGTCGGGACTAATCACCGGGGAGCTGTTTTTT CASSQEFESGLITGELFF
many TRBD2 TRBJ2-1 TRBV29-1 TGCAGCGCCCCAAAGCTAGCGGGAGCCGGCTCCTACAATGAGCAGTTCTTC CSAPKLAGAGSYNEQFF
many . TRBJ1-6 TRBV14 TGTGCCAGCAGCCAAGAGATCAGACTCTCACCCCTCCACTTT CASSQEIRLSPLHF
few TRBD2 TRBJ2-5 TRBV5-1 TGCGCCAGCAGCTTGGACCCCCTAGCGGGAGAAGAGACCCAGTACTTC CASSLDPLAGEETQYF
. . TRBJ2-1 TRBV7-9 TGTGCCAGCAGCGCAGGTACCGGACTCCTTATGAATGAGCAGTTCTTC CASSAGTGLLMNEQFF
many . TRBJ2-5 TRBV9 TGTGCCAGCAGCCGTGGGACGTCAGAGGAGACCCAGTACTTC CASSRGTSEETQYF
few . TRBJ1-2 TRBV12-3/TRBV12-4 TGTGCCAGCAGTCCACAGGGCAGGGCGAACTATGGCTACACCTTC CASSPQGRANYGYTF
few . TRBJ2-3 TRBV27 TGTGCCAGCAGAGCGTTTTATAGCGGAAGCACAGATACGCAGTATTTT CASRAFYSGSTDTQYF
few TRBD2 TRBJ2-7 TRBV11-1 TGTGCCAGCAGCCGCGGCGCCGGATCCACATTAGCGGGAGGATACGAGCAGTACTTC CASSRGAGSTLAGGYEQYF
many TRBD1 TRBJ1-2 TRBV12-3/TRBV12-4 TGTGCCAGCAGCACAGGGGGCAACTATGGCTACACCTTC CASSTGGNYGYTF
. . TRBJ2-7 TRBV25-1 TGTGCCAGCAGTAAAGCCCAGGATGGCTACGAGCAGTACTTC CASSKAQDGYEQYF
. . TRBJ2-3 TRBV20-1 TGCAGTGGACCCATGGCTAGCACAGATACGCAGTATTTT CSGPMASTDTQYF
. . TRBJ1-1 TRBV12-3/TRBV12-4 TGTGCCAGCAGTCGACTACAGAGGAACACTGAAGCTTTCTTT CASSRLQRNTEAFF
. . TRBJ2-3 TRBV20-1 TGCAGTGCTATAACACCTAGGTCGGTTAACACAGATACGCAGTATTTT CSAITPRSVNTDTQYF
. TRBD2 TRBJ2-1 TRBV28 TGTGCCAGCAGTTTAGCCGCTAGCGGACCTTTCAATGAGCAGTTCTTC CASSLAASGPFNEQFF
. TRBD1 TRBJ2-7 TRBV11-2 TGTGCCAGCAGCTTAAGTAGGACAGGACCCCGATCATCCTACGAGCAGTACTTC CASSLSRTGPRSSYEQYF
few . TRBJ2-1 TRBV4-1 TGCGCCAGCAGCCAAGATGGGGGGTACTCCTACAATGAGCAGTTCTTC CASSQDGGYSYNEQFF
. TRBD2 TRBJ2-3 TRBV3-1 TGTGCCAGCAGCACCTCTAGCGGAAACACAGATACGCAGTATTTT CASSTSSGNTDTQYF
few TRBD2 TRBJ2-1 TRBV5-1 TGCGCCAGCAGCTTTGCTAGCGGGAGCGGGGGTGAGCAGTTCTTC CASSFASGSGGEQFF
many TRBD1 TRBJ2-3 TRBV28 TGTGCCAGCAGTGCGACCGGGACAGGGCCCACAGATACGCAGTATTTT CASSATGTGPTDTQYF
few . TRBJ1-2 TRBV6-1 TGTGCCAGCAGTGAAGCCTGGACAGATGGCGGCTACACCTTC CASSEAWTDGGYTF
few . TRBJ1-1 TRBV7-2 TGTGCCAGCAGCTTAGTTTGGGCAGGGAACACTGAAGCTTTCTTT CASSLVWAGNTEAFF
once . TRBJ2-3 TRBV6-2/TRBV6-3 TGTGCCAGCAGTTACTCGATACAGGGTTTCGCAGATACGCAGTATTTT CASSYSIQGFADTQYF
. . TRBJ1-1 TRBV7-2 TGTGCCAGCAGCTACGGGGGAGGGAACATTGAAGCTTTCTTT CASSYGGGNIEAFF
few . TRBJ2-2 TRBV6-1 TGTGCCAGCAGACGACACCCAAGACGTATCGGGGAGCTGTTTTTT CASRRHPRRIGELFF
few TRBD1 TRBJ2-7 TRBV15 TGTGCCACCAGCAGGGACAGGGGCGCGTCCGAGCAGTACTTC CATSRDRGASEQYF
few . TRBJ1-4 TRBV12-3/TRBV12-4 TGTGCCAGCAGTTTGTGGGAAAATGAAAAACTGTTTTTT CASSLWENEKLFF
. TRBD2 TRBJ2-7 TRBV28 TGTGCCAGCAGTTTATTCCCGCCGGCGGGAGGGCCCTACGAGCAGTACTTC CASSLFPPAGGPYEQYF